This TCR beta chain is from a study of blood T cells in healthy people across ages (dated by TCRdb to about 2015). Regarding the study in general: In model experiments, roughly one uniquely barcoded TCR beta cDNA molecule per two T cells was captured by template switching. Using deep sequencing normalized with unique cDNA molecular identifiers, the study measured how TCR beta repertoire diversity changes with age. Two additional independent replicas of 1 million unique cDNA reads from the same blood draw were analyzed for two donors (one aged 18 to 30 and one aged 80 or older). Four age groups were formed from the donors: young (average around 15 years), middle-aged (approximately 42), aged (roughly 59) and long-lived (about 80). What the work shows at the level of the full study, not this receptor alone: Because donor CMV infection status was unknown, age-related changes in expanded clonotypes were potentially confounded. Estimates of total diversity based on one million sequenced T cells were considered lower bounds and underestimates. Compared with the aged group, more naive CD4+ T cells, fewer expanded clones and increased TCR diversity were shown by the long-lived group, suggesting age selection. Bulk unsorted PBMC profiling prevented conclusive comparison of naive and antigen-experienced compartments. As age increased, observed TCR beta diversity per million T cells dropped in a roughly linear way, and a significant reduction was already evident by age about 36. A strong correlation was found between observed TCR beta diversity and the percentage of naive T cells measured by flow cytometry.

Systemically healthy Caucasian individuals from Russia, 35 to 50 in total and aged 6 to 90 years, were included as donors. Each donor gave roughly 9.5 milliliters of peripheral blood, collected into EDTA-treated Vacutainer tubes. PBMCs were isolated by Ficoll-Paque density-gradient centrifugation, with at least 6 million obtained per sample. Total RNA, at least 6 micrograms per sample, was extracted from PBMCs with Trizol reagent. For every donor, an aliquot of PBMCs went through flow cytometry to measure the percentages of naive CD45RAhigh/CD27high T cells. The receptor library was made with 5' RACE. The reads were generated on an Illumina HiSeq 2500. A second PCR of roughly 7 to 11 cycles was performed with a sample-barcoded 5' primer and a J-beta primer mix. A template-switch 5' adaptor carrying 12 random nucleotides introduced a unique molecular identifier onto each TCR beta cDNA molecule. Each sample yielded at least 3 million CDR3-containing paired-end reads. First-strand cDNA was synthesized from all RNA with the Mint cDNA synthesis kit, primed by a TRBC-specific oligonucleotide. All cDNA was treated with uracil-DNA glycosylase and then went through a first 18-cycle PCR with the universal primers M1SS and BC2_uni_R. As for the authors' bioinformatics: Each sample was normalized by randomly selecting 1 million high-quality reads, each carrying a distinct molecular identifier. Instead of being binned into consensus sequences, reads that shared molecular identifiers were thrown out. MiTCR, run with a Q25 quality threshold and the strictest error-elimination algorithm, handled CDR3 identification, clonotype clustering and error correction. A nonparametric unseen species model with Euler transformation was used to estimate a lower bound on total TCR beta diversity. In-frame beta chains were kept once TCRdb had trimmed the public reads at Q25 with fastp and called clones with MiXCR. Each entry is one CDR3 protein sequence, shown with its most common DNA and genes. The V and J calls and clone size come from TCRdb's table, not from the authors' own analysis. Recorded for this sample are around 800,000 distinct CDR3 sequences; about 26% of them occurred a single time. About 3% of the sample is held by the ten biggest clonotypes.

Unmatched junction bases come to 12, with V trimmed by 4 bases and J by 4 bases. Including cysteine and phenylalanine, the CDR3 has 17 amino acids. The CDR3 DNA has 51 bases and is translated from base 1. Looking up the germline V gene yields CDR1 LGHNA and CDR2 YNFKEQ. This clonotype appeared a few times. Its specific antigen is unknown. No quality values exist for individual bases; no much larger clone is one base distant. This sample also belongs to another study, concerning T cells of mothers and their children. From that second study: Nine systemically healthy Caucasian individuals served as donors, namely three mothers together with their six children. cDNA synthesis consumed the entire amount of extracted RNA, loaded at about 1.6 ug RNA in each 15 ul reaction. In the second PCR, the M1S primer added sample barcodes and 2-4 random nucleotides. Each mother yielded over 9.5 million TCR beta CDR3 reads and each child 3 million to 3.5 million reads. Thymic selection shapes the output of TCR recombination in a similar way in related and unrelated pairs, and inherited differences have a minor effect. Related mother-child pairs always showed normalized repertoire overlap that was slightly higher than in unrelated mother-child pairs, though the difference was never significant. No persistent microchimeric T cell clones were found, with a detection sensitivity of 85 to 100 clones per million clonotypes. The study used deep NGS to compare TCR beta repertoires of mothers and children, seeking features distinguishing related mother-child pairs from unrelated individuals. On average, the children were roughly 10 +/- 4 years old, while the mothers were around 40 +/- 4 years old. After adapters were ligated using NEBNext reagents, the libraries underwent 100+100 nt paired-end sequencing on an Illumina HiSeq 2000. To prevent cross-contamination, the mother and child libraries were prepared one month apart and sequenced in separate runs. Each donor had between about 500,000 and 2,100,000 distinct TCR beta clonotypes identified. Naive TCR beta clonotypes were estimated from low-frequency clonotypes matched to each donor's FACS-determined naive share, without sorting.

The specimen was blood. This clonotype originated in a boy between 10 and 17 years old in good health. The chain uses TRBV4-2 and TRBJ2-1, with 8 junctional bases fitting TRBD2. The CDR3 here reads CASSPSSQLAVYNEQFF. The sequenced DNA: TGTGCCAGCAGCCCCTCCTCGCAACTAGCGGTTTACAATGAGCAGTTCTTC.